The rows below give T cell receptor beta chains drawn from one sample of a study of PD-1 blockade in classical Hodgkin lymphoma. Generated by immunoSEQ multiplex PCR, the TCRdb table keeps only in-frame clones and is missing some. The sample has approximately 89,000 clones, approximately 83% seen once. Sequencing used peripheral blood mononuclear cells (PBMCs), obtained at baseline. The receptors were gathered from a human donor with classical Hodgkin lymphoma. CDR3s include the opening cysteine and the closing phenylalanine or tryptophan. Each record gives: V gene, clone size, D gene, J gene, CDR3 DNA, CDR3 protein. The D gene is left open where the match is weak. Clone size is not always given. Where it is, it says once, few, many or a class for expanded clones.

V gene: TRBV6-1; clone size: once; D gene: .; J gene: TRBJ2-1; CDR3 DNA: TGTGCCAGCAGTGACGGGACACCCCATTCGGCTTTCAATGAGCAGTTCTTC; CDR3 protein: CASSDGTPHSAFNEQFF
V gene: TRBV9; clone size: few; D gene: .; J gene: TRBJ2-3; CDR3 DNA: TGTGCCAGCAGCGTAGAAGGGGAGTCGGCAGATACGCAGTATTTT; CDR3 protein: CASSVEGESADTQYF
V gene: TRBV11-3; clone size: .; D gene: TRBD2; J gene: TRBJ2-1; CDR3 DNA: TGTGCCAGCAGCTCAGCGGGAGGGCTTTACAATGAGCAGTTCTTC; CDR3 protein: CASSSAGGLYNEQFF
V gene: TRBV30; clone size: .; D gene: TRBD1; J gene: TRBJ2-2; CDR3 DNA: TGTGCCTGGCGCAACAGGGGGCTTACCGGGGAGCTGTTTTTT; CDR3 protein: CAWRNRGLTGELFF
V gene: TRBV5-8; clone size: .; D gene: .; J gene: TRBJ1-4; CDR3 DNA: TGTGCCAGCAGCCCCAAAGGGAATGAAAAACTGTTTTTT; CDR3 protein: CASSPKGNEKLFF
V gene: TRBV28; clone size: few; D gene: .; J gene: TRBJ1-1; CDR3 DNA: TGTGCCAGCAGTTCCCCTTACACTGAAGCTTTCTTT; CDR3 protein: CASSSPYTEAFF
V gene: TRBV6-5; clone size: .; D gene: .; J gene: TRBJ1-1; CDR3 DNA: TGTGCCAGCAGTCAGGACAGACAGAACACTGAAGCTTTCTTT; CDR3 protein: CASSQDRQNTEAFF
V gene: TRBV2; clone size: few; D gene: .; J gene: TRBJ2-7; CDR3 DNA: TGTGCCAGCCGACTGGAGGGCCTTCTGTACGAGCAGTACTTC; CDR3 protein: CASRLEGLLYEQYF
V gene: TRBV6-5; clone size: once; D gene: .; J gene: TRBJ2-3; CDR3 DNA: TGTGCCAGCAGTTATGAGGAGTCAGATACGCAGTATTTT; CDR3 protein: CASSYEESDTQYF
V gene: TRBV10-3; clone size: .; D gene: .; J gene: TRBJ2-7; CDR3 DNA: TGTGCCATCAGTGGCGGAGTTACCTACGAGCAGTACTTC; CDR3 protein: CAISGGVTYEQYF
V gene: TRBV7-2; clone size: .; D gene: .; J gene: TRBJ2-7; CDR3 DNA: TGTGCCAGCAGCTTAGTGGCCTCGGGCGAGCAGTACTTC; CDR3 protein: CASSLVASGEQYF
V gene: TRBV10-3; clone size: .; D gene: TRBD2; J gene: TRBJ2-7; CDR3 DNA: TGTGCCATCAGTGAGGGAGCGGGAGGGCCCTACGAGCAGTACTTC; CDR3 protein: CAISEGAGGPYEQYF
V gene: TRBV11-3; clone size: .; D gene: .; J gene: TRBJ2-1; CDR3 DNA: TGTGCCAGCAGCAACTTGAACAATGAGCAGTTCTTC; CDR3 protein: CASSNLNNEQFF
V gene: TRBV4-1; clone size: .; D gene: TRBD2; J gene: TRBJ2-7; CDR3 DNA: TGCGCCAGCAGCCACCTGACTAGCGGGCCCTACGAGCAGTACTTC; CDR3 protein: CASSHLTSGPYEQYF
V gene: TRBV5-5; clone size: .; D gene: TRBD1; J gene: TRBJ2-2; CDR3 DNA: TGTGCCAGCAGCGTGCTTGGACAGGGGAACACCGGGGAGCTGTTTTTT; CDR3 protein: CASSVLGQGNTGELFF
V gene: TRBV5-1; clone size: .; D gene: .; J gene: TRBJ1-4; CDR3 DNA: TGCGCCAGCAGCTTGGAGGGAAGTGAAAAACTGTTTTTT; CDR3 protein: CASSLEGSEKLFF
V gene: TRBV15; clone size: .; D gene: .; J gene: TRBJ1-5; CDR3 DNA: TGTGCCACCAGCAGAGATCTAGGGAGAAGGGGGGACCAGCCCCAGCATTTT; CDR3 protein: CATSRDLGRRGDQPQHF
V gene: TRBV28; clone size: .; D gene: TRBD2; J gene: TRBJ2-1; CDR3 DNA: TGTGCCAGCAGATCAGCGGGGCCCTACAATGAGCAGTTCTTC; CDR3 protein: CASRSAGPYNEQFF
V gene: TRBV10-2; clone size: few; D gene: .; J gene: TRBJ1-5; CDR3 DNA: TGCGCCAGCAGTGAGTTTGGGGGTGGGCCAGCCACGCAGCATTTT; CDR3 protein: CASSEFGGGPATQHF
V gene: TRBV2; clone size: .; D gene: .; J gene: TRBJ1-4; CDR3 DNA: TGTGCCAGCATCGAGGCGGGTGGGACTAATGAAAAACTGTTTTTT; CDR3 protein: CASIEAGGTNEKLFF
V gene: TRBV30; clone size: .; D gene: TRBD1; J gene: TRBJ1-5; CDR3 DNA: TGTGCCTGGGAGCCAGGGGGGAATCAGCCCCAGCATTTT; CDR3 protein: CAWEPGGNQPQHF
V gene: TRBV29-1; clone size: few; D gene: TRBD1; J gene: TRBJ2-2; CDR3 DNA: TGCAGCGCCAACCCGGGACAGGGGACCGGGGAGCTGTTTTTT; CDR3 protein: CSANPGQGTGELFF
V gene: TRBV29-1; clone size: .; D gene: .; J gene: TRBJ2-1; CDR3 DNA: TGCAGCGTTGAGTCTAGAAATGAGCAGTTCTTC; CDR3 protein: CSVESRNEQFF
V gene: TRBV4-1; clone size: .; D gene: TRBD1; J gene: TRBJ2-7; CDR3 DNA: TGCGCCAGCAGCCAAGAAGGGCTGGGACAGTCCTACGAGCAGTACTTC; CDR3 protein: CASSQEGLGQSYEQYF
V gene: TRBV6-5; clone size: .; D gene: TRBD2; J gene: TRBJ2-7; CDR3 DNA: TGTGCCAGCAGGGTTAGCGGGAGCTACGAGCAGTACTTC; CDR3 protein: CASRVSGSYEQYF
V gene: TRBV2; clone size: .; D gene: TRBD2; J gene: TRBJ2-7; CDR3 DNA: TGTGCCAGCAGTGGGGGAGGGGTCCCCTACGAGCAGTACTTC; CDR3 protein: CASSGGGVPYEQYF
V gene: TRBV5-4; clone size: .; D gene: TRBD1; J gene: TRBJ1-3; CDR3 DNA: TGTGCCAGCAGCTCCCGGGGACAGCCTGGAAACACCATATATTTT; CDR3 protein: CASSSRGQPGNTIYF
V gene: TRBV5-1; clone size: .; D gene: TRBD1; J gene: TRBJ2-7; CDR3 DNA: TGCGCCAGCCGCCGACAGGGGTGGGGCGAGCAGTACTTC; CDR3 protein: CASRRQGWGEQYF
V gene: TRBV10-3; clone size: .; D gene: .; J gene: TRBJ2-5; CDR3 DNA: TGTGCCATGAGACACTCGTACCAAGAGACCCAGTACTTC; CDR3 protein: CAMRHSYQETQYF
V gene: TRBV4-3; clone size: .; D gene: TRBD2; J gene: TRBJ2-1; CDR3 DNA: TGCGCCAGCAGCCAAACCGGGACTAGCGGTCGTGAGCAGTTCTTC; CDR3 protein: CASSQTGTSGREQFF
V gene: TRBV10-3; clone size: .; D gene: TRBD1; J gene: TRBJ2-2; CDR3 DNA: TGTGCCACCAGCCAGGACAGGGCTGGCGGGGAGCTGTTTTTT; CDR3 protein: CATSQDRAGGELFF
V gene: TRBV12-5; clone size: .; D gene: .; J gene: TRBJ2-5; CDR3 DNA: TGTGCTAGTGGCAACCCCCAGGCGGAGCCGGGCCTTCAGACCCAGTACTTC; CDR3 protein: CASGNPQAEPGLQTQYF
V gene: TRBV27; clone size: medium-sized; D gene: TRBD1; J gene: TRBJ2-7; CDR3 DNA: TGTGCCAGCAGTACCATGAAGGGGGCGTACGAGCAGTACTTC; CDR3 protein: CASSTMKGAYEQYF
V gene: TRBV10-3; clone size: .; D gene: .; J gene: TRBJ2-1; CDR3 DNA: TGTGCCATCAGTAAGGCGGGAAGGTTGTCGGATGAGCAGTTCTTC; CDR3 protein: CAISKAGRLSDEQFF
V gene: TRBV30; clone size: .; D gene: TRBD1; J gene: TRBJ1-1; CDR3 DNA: TGTGCCTCGCAACAGGGGTCCGCGATGAACACTGAAGCTTTCTTT; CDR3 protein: CASQQGSAMNTEAFF
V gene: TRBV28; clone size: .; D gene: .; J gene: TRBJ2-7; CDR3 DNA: TGTGCCAGCAGCCCCAGGGGCCCGTTCAACGAGCAGTACTTC; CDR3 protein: CASSPRGPFNEQYF
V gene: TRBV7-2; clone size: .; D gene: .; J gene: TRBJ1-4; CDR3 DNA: TGTGCCAGCAGCCCAGGACGGGGGAGTGAAAAACTGTTTTTT; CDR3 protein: CASSPGRGSEKLFF
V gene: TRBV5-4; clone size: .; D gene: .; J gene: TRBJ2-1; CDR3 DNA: TGTGCCAGCAGCCCCGGACTGAACAATGAGCAGTTCTTC; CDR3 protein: CASSPGLNNEQFF
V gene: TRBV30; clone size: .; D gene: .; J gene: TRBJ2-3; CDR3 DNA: TGTGCCTGGAGTGCCAGGACAGACACCACAGATACGCAGTATTTT; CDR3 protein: CAWSARTDTTDTQYF
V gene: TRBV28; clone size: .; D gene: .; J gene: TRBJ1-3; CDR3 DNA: TGTGCCAGCAGTTTATCCGTCGGAAACACCATATATTTT; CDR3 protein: CASSLSVGNTIYF
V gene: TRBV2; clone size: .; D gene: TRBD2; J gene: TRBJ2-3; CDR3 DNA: TGTGCCAGCCAGGAGCGGGAGAGGATGGCAGATACGCAGTATTTT; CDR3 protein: CASQERERMADTQYF
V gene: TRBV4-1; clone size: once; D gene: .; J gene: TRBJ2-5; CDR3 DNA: TGCGCCAGCAGCCTCGGGGCTACAGAGGAGACCCAGTACTTC; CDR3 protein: CASSLGATEETQYF
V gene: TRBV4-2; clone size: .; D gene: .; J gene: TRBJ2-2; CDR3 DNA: TGTGCCAGCAGCCAGACTAGTTTAGCCGGGGAGCTGTTTTTT; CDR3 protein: CASSQTSLAGELFF
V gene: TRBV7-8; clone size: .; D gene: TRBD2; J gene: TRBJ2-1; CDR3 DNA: TGTGCCAGCAGTCGGACTAGCGGGAGTGGCAATGAGCAGTTCTTC; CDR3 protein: CASSRTSGSGNEQFF
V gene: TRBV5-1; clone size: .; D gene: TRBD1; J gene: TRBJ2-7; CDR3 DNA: TGCGCCAGCAGCCAGGGACAGAGCTCCTACGAGCAGTACTTC; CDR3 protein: CASSQGQSSYEQYF
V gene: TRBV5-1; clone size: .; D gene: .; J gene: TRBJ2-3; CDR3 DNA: TGCGCCAGCAGCCAGGACCTCACAGATACGCAGTATTTT; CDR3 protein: CASSQDLTDTQYF
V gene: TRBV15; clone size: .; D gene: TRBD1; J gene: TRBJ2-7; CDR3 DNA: TGTGCCACCAACCCCAGGACAGGGGATGCTTACGAGCAGTACTTC; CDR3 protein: CATNPRTGDAYEQYF
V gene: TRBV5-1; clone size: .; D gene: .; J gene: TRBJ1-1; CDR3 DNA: TGCGCCAGCAGCGCAACTTGGTTGGGGGGAACTGAAGCTTTCTTT; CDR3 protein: CASSATWLGGTEAFF
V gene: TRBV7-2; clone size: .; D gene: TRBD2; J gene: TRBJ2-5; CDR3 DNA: TGTGCCAGCAGCTACAGACTAGCGGGGTCGTCAACCCAGTACTTC; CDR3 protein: CASSYRLAGSSTQYF
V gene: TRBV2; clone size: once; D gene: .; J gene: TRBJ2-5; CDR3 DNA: TGTGCCAGCACCCCCGGCGGAGGGGGCCGAGAGACCCAGTACTTC; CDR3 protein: CASTPGGGGRETQYF
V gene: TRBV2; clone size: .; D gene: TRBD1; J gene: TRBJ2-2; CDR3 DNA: TGTGCCAGCACCCCCCGCCGGGACAGGGCGTTAACCGGGGAGCTGTTTTTT; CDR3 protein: CASTPRRDRALTGELFF
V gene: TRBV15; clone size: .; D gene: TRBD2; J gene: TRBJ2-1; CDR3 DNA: TGTGCCACCAGTGTCGTGGCGGGAGGGTTCAATGAGCAGTTCTTC; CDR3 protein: CATSVVAGGFNEQFF
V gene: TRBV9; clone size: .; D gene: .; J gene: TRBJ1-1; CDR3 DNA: TGTGCCAGCAGCGTAGTAGGACAGAACACTGAAGCTTTCTTT; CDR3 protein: CASSVVGQNTEAFF
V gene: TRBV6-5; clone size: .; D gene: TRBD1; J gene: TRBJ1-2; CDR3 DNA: TGTGCCAGCAGTTACACAGGGGCCCTCTATGGCTACACCTTC; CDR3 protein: CASSYTGALYGYTF
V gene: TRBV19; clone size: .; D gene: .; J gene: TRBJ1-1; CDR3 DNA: TGTGCCAGTAGCCCAGCCGGGGGGCGAATAGGTGCTGAAGCTTTCTTT; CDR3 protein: CASSPAGGRIGAEAFF
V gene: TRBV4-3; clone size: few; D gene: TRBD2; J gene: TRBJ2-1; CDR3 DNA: TGCGCCAGCAGCCAGGTGGTAGCGGGAGGGGTCTACAATGAGCAGTTCTTC; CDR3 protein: CASSQVVAGGVYNEQFF
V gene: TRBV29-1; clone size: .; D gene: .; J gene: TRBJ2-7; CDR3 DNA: TGCAGCGTTGGGCAGGATAGGGGCGAGCAGTACTTC; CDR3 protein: CSVGQDRGEQYF